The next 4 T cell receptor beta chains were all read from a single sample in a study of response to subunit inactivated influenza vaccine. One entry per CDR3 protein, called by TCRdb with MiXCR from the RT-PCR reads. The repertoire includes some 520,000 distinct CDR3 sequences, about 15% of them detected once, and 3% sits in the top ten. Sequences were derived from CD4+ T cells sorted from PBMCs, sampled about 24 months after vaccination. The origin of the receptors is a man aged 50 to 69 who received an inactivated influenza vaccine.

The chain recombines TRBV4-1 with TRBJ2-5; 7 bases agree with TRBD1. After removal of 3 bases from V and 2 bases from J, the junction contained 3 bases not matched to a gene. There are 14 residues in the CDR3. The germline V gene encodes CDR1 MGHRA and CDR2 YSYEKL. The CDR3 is CASSQMTGQETQYF. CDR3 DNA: TGCGCCAGCAGCCAGATGACAGGGCAAGAGACCCAGTACTTC.

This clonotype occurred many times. This CDR3 is CAISEDRARETQYF. CDR3 nucleotides: TGTGCCATCAGTGAGGACAGGGCCAGGGAGACCCAGTACTTC. The chain links TRBV10-3 to TRBJ2-5, with TRBD1 matching over 7 bases. Germline V gene sequence: CDR1 ENHRY, CDR2 SYGVKD. Trimming took 2 bases from V and 5 from J; bases not matched to a gene: 5. This CDR3 spans 14 amino acids.

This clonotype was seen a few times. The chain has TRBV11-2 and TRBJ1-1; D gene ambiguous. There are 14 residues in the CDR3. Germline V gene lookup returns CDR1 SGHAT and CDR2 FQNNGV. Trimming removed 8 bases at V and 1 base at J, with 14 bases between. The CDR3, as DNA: TGTGCCAGCTTGACGAGAGCTGGGAACACTGAAGCTTTCTTT. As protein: CASLTRAGNTEAFF.

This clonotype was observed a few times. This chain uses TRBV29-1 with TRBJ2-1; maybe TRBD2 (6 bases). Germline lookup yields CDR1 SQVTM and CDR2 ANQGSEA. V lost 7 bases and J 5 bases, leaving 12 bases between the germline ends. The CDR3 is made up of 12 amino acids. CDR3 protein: CSARGSHNEQFF. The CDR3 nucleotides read TGCAGCGCCCGGGGGAGTCACAATGAGCAGTTCTTC.